This T cell receptor (beta chain) was observed in a study of blood T cell repertoires in COVID-19. Participants came from roughly 25 US areas, aged about 18 to 89 years. Cohort 3 donors were reported recovered after two negative PCRs, clearance, or symptom resolution. The CDR3 extends over 18 amino acids. CDR1 SNHLY and CDR2 FYNNEI come from the germline V gene. V shed 6 bases, J shed 1 base, and the junction held 8 bases outside the gene matches. The assay was immunoSEQ multiplex PCR, and TCRdb's table has in-frame clones only and misses some. This table holds 150,000 to 200,000 clones, roughly 84% found once.

The source of this sequence is a woman aged 60-75 years who had recovered from COVID-19. This chain joins TRBV2 and TRBJ2-1; TRBD2 matches at 14 bases. The sequencing sample was made of PBMCs or T cells enriched from blood (not recorded which). Here the CDR3 reads CASRGLAGALRSYNEQFF. Written as DNA, the CDR3 is TGTGCCAGCAGGGGACTAGCGGGAGCATTGCGGTCCTACAATGAGCAGTTCTTC. The whole variable domain, remainder taken from reference TRBV2 and TRBJ2-1, is EPEVTQTPSHQVTQMGQEVILRCVPISNHLYFYWYRQILGQKVEFLVSFYNNEISEKSEIFDDQFSVERPDGSNFTLKIRSTKLEDSAMYFCASRGLAGALRSYNEQFFGPGTRLTVL.